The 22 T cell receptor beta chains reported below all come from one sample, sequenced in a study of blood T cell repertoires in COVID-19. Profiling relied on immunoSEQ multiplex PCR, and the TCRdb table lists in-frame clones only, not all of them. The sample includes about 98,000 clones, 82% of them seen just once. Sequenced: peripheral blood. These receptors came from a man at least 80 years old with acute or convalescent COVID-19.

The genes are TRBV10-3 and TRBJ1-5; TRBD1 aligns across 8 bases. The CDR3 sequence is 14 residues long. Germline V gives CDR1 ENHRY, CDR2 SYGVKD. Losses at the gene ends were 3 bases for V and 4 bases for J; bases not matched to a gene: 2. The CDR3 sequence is CAISDTGGNQPQHF. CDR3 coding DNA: TGTGCCATCAGTGACACAGGGGGAAATCAGCCCCAGCATTTT.

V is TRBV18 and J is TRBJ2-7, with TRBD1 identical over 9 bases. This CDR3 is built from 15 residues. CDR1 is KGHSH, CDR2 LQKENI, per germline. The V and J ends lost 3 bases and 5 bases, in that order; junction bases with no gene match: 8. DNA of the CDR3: TGTGCCAGCTCACCCGGACAGGGGAGTTCCCACGAGCAGTACTTC. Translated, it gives CASSPGQGSSHEQYF.

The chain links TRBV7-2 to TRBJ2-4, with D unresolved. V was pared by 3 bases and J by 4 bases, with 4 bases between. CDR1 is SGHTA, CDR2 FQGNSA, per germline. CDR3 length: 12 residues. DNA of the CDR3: TGTGCCAGCAGCTTGTCGAAAAACATTCAGTACTTC. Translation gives CASSLSKNIQYF.

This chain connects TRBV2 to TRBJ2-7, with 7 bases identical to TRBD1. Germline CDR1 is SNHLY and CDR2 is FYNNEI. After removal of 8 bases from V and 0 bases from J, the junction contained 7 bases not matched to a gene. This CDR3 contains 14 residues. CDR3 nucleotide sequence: TGTGCCAGCCACAGGGGCGTTAGCTCCTACGAGCAGTACTTC. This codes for CASHRGVSSYEQYF.

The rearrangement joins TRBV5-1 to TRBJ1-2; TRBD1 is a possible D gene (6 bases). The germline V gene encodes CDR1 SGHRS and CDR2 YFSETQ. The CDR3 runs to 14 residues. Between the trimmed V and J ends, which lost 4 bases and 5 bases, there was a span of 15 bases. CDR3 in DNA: TGCGCCAGCAGCGGGGTACAGGGACAATATGGCTACACCTTC. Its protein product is CASSGVQGQYGYTF.

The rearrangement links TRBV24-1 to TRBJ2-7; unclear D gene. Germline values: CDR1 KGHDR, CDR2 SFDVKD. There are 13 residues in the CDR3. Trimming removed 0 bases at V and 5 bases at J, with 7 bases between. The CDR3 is CATSDLPSDEQYF. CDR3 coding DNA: TGTGCCACCAGTGATTTGCCGTCGGACGAGCAGTACTTC.

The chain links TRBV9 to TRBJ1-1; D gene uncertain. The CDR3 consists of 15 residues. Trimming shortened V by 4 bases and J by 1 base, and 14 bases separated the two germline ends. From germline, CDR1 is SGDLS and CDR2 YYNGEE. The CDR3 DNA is TGTGCCAGCAGCCCCGTAGCGGCCTCGAACACTGAAGCTTTCTTT. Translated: CASSPVAASNTEAFF.

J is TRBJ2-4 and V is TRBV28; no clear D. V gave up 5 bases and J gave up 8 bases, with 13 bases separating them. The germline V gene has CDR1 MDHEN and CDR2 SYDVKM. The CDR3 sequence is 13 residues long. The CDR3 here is CASSGQASDIQYF. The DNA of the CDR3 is TGTGCCAGCAGTGGGCAGGCGTCGGACATTCAGTACTTC. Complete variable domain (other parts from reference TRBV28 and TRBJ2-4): DVKVTQSSRYLVKRTGEKVFLECVQDMDHENMFWYRQDPGLGLRLIYFSYDVKMKEKGDIPEGYSVSREKKERFSLILESASTNQTSMYLCASSGQASDIQYFGAGTRLSVL.

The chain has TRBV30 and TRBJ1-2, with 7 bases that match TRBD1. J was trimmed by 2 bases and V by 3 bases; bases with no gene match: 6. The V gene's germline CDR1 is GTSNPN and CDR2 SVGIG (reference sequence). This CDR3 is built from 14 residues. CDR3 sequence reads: CAWSPLQGNYGYTF. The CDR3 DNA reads TGTGCCTGGAGCCCTCTACAGGGGAACTATGGCTACACCTTC.

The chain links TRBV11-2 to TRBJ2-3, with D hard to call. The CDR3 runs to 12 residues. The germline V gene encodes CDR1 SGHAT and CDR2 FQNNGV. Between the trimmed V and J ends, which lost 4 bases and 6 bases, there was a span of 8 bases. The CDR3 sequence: CASSSERDTQYF. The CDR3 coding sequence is TGTGCCAGCAGCTCCGAGAGGGATACGCAGTATTTT.

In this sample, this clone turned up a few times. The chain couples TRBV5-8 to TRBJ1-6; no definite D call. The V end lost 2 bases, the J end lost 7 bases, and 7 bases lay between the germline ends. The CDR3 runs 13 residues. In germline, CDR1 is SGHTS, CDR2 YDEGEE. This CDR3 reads CASSFPGNSPLHF. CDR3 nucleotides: TGTGCCAGCAGCTTCCCGGGGAATTCACCCCTCCACTTT.

The CDR3 region is CASSADRFHEQYF. DNA of the CDR3: TGTGCCAGCAGTGCGGACAGGTTCCACGAGCAGTACTTC. This chain joins TRBV2 and TRBJ2-7; 7 bases agree with TRBD1. The CDR3 is 13 amino acids. The germline gives CDR1 SNHLY, CDR2 FYNNEI. Unmatched junction bases numbered 5, after V lost 4 bases and J lost 5 bases. Combining the CDR3 with reference TRBV2 and TRBJ2-7 gives the whole variable domain EPEVTQTPSHQVTQMGQEVILRCVPISNHLYFYWYRQILGQKVEFLVSFYNNEISEKSEIFDDQFSVERPDGSNFTLKIRSTKLEDSAMYFCASSADRFHEQYFGPGTRLTVT.

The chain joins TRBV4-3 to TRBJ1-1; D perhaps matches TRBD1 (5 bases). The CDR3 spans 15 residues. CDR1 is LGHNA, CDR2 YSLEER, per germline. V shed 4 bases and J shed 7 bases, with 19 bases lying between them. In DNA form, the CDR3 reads TGCGCCAGCAGCCGGGGTCTCCTTGGGGGGAGTGAAGCTTTCTTT. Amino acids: CASSRGLLGGSEAFF.

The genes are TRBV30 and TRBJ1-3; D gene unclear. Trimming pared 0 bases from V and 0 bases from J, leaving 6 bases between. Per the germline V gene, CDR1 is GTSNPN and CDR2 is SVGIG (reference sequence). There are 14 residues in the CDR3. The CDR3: CAWSVPNSGNTIYF. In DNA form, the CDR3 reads TGTGCCTGGAGTGTTCCTAACTCTGGAAACACCATATATTTT.

The DNA for the CDR3 is TGTGCCAGCTCGATTCCGTTCCCGGGACTAGCGGGAGGCCAAGAGACCCAGTACTTC. Residues: CASSIPFPGLAGGQETQYF. The genes are TRBV18 and TRBJ2-5, with TRBD2 identical over 15 bases. Germline V CDR1 and CDR2: KGHSH, LQKENI. The J segment lost 1 base and the V segment lost 6 bases, leaving 12 bases of the junction unmatched. The CDR3 is 19 amino acids.

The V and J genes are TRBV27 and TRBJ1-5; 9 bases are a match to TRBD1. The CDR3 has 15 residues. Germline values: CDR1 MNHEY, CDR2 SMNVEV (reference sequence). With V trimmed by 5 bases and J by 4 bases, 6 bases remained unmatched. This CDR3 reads CASSAAGTGNQPQHF. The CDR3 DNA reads TGTGCCAGCAGTGCCGCTGGGACAGGGAATCAGCCCCAGCATTTT.

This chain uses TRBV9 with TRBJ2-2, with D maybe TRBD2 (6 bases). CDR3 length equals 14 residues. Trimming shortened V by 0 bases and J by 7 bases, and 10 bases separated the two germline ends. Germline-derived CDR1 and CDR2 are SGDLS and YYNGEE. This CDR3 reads CASSVEMEGGELFF. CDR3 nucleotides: TGTGCCAGCAGCGTAGAGATGGAGGGCGGGGAGCTGTTTTTT.

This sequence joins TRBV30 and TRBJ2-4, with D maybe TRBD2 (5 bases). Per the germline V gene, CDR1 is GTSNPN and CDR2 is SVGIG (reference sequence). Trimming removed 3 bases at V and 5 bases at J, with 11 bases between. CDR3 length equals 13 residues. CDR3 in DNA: TGTGCCTGGAGGGGCCCAGCGGAAAACATTCAGTACTTC. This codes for CAWRGPAENIQYF.

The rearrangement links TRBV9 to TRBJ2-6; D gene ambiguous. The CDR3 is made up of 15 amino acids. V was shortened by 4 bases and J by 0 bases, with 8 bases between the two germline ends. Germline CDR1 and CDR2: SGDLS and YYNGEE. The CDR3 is CASSRLDSGANVLTF. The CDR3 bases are TGTGCCAGCAGCCGACTTGACTCTGGGGCCAACGTCCTGACTTTC.

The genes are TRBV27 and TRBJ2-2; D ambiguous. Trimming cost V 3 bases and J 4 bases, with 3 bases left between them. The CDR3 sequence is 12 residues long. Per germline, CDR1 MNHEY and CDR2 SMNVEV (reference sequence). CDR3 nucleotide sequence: TGTGCCAGCAGTTTCGGCACCGGGGAGCTGTTTTTT. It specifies CASSFGTGELFF.

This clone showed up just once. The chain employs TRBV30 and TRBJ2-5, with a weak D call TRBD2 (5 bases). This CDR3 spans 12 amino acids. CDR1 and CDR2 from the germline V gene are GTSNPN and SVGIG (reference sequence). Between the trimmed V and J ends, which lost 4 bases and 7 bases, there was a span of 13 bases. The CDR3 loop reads CAWTTGVGTQYF. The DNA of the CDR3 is TGTGCCTGGACCACCGGGGTCGGGACCCAGTACTTC.

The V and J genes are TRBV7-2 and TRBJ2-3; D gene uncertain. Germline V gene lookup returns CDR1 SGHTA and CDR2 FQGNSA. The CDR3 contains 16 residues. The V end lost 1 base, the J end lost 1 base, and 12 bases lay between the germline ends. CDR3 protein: CASSLVSRLGTDTQYF. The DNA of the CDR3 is TGTGCCAGCAGCTTAGTCTCGCGCCTCGGCACAGATACGCAGTATTTT.